This T cell receptor beta chain emerged from a study of T-cell reconstitution after alpha-beta-depleted transplantation in children. TCRbeta library preparation incorporated unique molecular identifiers. TCRdb used MiXCR to reprocess the PCR reads, holding one entry per CDR3 protein. In the table there are about 500,000 distinct CDR3 sequences, approximately 32% of which are singletons. The CDR3 has 12 amino acids. Trimming cost V 5 bases and J 4 bases, with 8 bases left between them. Germline CDR1 is ENHRY and CDR2 is SYGVKD. This chain connects TRBV10-3 to TRBJ1-2; possibly TRBD1 for D (6 bases). This receptor was taken from a human donor who donated a stem cell graft to a child with aplastic anemia. Material: PBMCs from the stem cell graft donor, obtained from the stem cell graft. The CDR3: CAISLDSYGYTF. The DNA for the CDR3 is TGTGCCATCAGTTTGGACAGCTATGGCTACACCTTC.